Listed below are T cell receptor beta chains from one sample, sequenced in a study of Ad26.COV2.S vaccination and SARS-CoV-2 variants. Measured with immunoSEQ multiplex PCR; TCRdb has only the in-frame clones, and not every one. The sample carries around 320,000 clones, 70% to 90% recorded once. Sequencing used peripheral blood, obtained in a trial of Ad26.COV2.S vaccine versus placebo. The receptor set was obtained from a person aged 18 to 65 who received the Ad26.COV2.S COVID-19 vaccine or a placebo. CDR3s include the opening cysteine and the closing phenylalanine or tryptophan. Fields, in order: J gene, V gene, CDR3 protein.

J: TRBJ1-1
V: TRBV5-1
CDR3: CASSGGTGSNTEAFF

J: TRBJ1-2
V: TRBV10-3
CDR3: CAISLTQGKYNYGYTF

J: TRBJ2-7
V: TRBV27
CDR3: CASSFAAAETYEQYF

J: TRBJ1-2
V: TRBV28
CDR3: CASSLTRLSGYTF

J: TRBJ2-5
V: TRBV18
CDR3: CASSPTSGAPETQYF

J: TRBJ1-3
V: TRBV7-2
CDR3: CASSLGPYSGNTIYF

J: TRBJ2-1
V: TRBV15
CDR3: CATSRGTGGQYEQFF

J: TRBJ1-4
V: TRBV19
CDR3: CASSTPLWPTNEKLFF

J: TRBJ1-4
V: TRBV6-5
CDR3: CASSDSGTSREKLFF

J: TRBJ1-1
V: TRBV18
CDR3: CASSGLGTEAFF

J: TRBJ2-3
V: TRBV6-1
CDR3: CASSEIYGTTHTDTQYF

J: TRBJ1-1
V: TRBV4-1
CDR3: CASSQDPGGSGTEAFF

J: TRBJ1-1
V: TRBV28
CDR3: CASRGGQGDTEAFF

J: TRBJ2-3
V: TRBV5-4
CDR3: CASSSLAGATDTQYF

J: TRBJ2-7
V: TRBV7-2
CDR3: CASKGGLYEQYF

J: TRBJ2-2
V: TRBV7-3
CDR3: CASSPGWDTGELFF

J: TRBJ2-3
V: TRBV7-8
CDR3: CASISGGTDTQYF

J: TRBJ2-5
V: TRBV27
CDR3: CASSSTVGETQYF

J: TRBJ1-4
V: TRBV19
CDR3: CASQDRGTNEKLFF

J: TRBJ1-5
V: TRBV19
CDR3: CASTEGRDYDNQPQHF

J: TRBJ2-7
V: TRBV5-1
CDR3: CASSLAGLVGEQYF

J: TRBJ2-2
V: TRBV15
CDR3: CATEAGGSPGELFF

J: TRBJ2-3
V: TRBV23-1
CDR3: CASSQSSQRGGWDTQYF

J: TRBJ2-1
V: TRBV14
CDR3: CASSQGYNEQFF

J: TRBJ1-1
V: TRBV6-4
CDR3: CASSDSTHTEAFF

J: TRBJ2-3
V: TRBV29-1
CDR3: CSVGELSTDTQYF

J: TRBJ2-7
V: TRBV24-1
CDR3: CATSDRGQGVGEQYF

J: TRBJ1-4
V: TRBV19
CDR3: CASSYKPGVNEKLFF

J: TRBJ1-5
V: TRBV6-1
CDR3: CASSDMYSNQPQHF

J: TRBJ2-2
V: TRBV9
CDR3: CASSVFVGTVQNTGELFF

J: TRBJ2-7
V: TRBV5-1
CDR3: CASSGREPQDEQYF

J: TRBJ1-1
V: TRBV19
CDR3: CASSMGGFEAFF

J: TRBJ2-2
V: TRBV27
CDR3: CASKLRDSANTGELFF

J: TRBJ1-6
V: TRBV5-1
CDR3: CASSHGTFNSPLHF

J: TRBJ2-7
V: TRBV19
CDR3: CASHSTGGSYEQYF

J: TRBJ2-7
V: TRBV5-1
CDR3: CASSLPGHYEQYF

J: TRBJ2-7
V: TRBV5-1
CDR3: CASSPGTGVSYEQYF

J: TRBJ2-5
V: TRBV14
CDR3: CASSQVRRRGETQYF

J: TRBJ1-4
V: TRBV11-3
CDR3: CASSLRGIGEKLFF

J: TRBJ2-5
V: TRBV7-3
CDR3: CASSPGTGGQETQYF

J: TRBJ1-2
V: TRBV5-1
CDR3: CASSLEGVGDGYTF

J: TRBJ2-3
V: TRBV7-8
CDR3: CASMGGITDTQYF

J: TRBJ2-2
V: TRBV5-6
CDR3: CASSPTGNTGELFF

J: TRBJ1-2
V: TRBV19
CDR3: CASNGQGATLYGYTF

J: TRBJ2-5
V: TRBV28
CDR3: CASHKSFGGQETQYF

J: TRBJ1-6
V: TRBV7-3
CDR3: CASSLRNNSPLHF

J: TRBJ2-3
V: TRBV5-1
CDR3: CASSLDRERYTQYF

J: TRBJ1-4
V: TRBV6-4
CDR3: CASSDGQGGLFF

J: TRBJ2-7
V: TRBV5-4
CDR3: CASSFDSYEQYF

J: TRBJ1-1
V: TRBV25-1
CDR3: CASSDGGGWGNTEAFF

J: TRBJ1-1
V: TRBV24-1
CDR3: CATSDRQGGETEAFF

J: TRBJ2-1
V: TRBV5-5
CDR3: CASSPGVVYNEQFF

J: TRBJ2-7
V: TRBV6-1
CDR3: CASSESLADQYF